The 30 T cell receptor beta chains given below trace back to one sample, sequenced in a study of T cells in AML relapse after transplant. TCR alpha and beta chains were amplified from RNA by modified RACE PCR. TCRdb ran MiXCR on the PCR reads and lists one entry per CDR3 protein. The sample yields some 1,500 distinct CDR3 sequences, roughly 7.1% seen once. Specimen: bone marrow, either the whole sample or a sorted T cell fraction (not recorded which), collected in complete remission. The origin of the receptors is a human donor who had a stem cell transplant for acute myeloid leukemia. The T cells may come from the graft donor.

Sample share makes this clonotype medium-sized. The gene calls are TRBV6-2 or TRBV6-3 and TRBJ2-1; no definite D call. The CDR3 is made up of 14 amino acids. Germline V gene sequence: CDR1 MNHEY, CDR2 SVGEGT. Trimming cost V 0 bases and J 8 bases, with 11 bases left between them. CDR3 sequence reads: CASSYSNLGDEQFF. CDR3 sequence (DNA): TGTGCCAGCAGTTACTCGAATCTGGGTGATGAGCAGTTCTTC.

For this clonotype: A much larger clone differs by one base, so this may be a read error. The CDR3 is CAGSQEKGYRYNEQFF. Here the CDR3 DNA reads TGCGCCGGCAGCCAAGAAAAAGGCTATAGGTACAATGAGCAGTTCTTC. The V and J genes are TRBV4-1 and TRBJ2-1; no clear D. The germline gives CDR1 MGHRA, CDR2 YSYEKL. There are 16 residues in the CDR3.

This clonotype rates as medium-sized (0.01 to 0.1%). V gene TRBV12-3 or TRBV12-4 combines with J gene TRBJ2-5; tentative D call: TRBD1 (6 bases). This CDR3 contains 15 residues. The germline V and J ends were trimmed by 8 bases and 1 base, with 17 bases remaining between them. The CDR3 loop is CASSQDSRGQETQYF. In DNA, the CDR3 is TGTGCCAGCTCCCAAGACAGCAGGGGCCAAGAGACCCAGTACTTC.

Turning to this clonotype: With a much larger clone just one base away, this may be a read error. V and J are TRBV30 and TRBJ2-7, with D maybe TRBD2 (6 bases). The CDR3 contains 11 residues. Per germline, CDR1 GTSNPN and CDR2 SVGIG (reference sequence). The CDR3 region is CTWRWGREQYF. DNA for the CDR3: TGTACCTGGAGGTGGGGGAGGGAGCAGTACTTC.

By sample share, this clonotype is medium-sized (0.01 to 0.1%). This chain joins TRBV6-5 and TRBJ2-2; possibly TRBD1 for D (5 bases). Trimming removed 0 bases from V and 4 bases from J, with 9 bases in between. The CDR3 length is 15 residues. The germline CDR1 and CDR2 sequences are MNHEY and SVGAGI. CDR3 residues: CASSYSSRVTGELFF. The CDR3 DNA sequence: TGTGCCAGCAGTTACTCCTCCAGGGTCACCGGGGAGCTGTTTTTT.

By share, this clonotype ranks as medium-sized. V and J are TRBV6-2 or TRBV6-3 and TRBJ2-7; D not certain. The CDR3 extends over 13 amino acids. V lost 0 bases and J lost 4, with 7 bases in between. The germline V gene encodes CDR1 MNHEY and CDR2 SVGEGT. In nucleotides, the CDR3 is TGTGCCAGCAGTTACTCCTCACCTTACGAGCAGTACTTC. It translates to CASSYSSPYEQYF.

This clonotype is judged medium-sized (0.01 to 0.1%). CDR3 amino acids: CASSQVDTSDTQYF. CDR3 sequence (DNA): TGTGCCAGCAGCCAAGTTGACACCTCAGATACGCAGTATTTT. The chain combines TRBV3-1 with TRBJ2-3; unclear D gene. Germline values: CDR1 LGHDT, CDR2 YNNKEL (reference sequence). The ends were cut back, 1 base at V and 4 bases at J, with 9 bases in the middle. This CDR3 has 14 amino acids.

This clonotype is judged medium-sized. This chain connects TRBV7-2 to TRBJ2-5; D possibly corresponds to TRBD1 (6 bases). Per the germline V gene, CDR1 is SGHTA and CDR2 is FQGNSA. Trimming removed 7 bases from V and 4 bases from J, with 13 bases in between. The CDR3 runs 13 residues. CDR3 sequence reads: CASTRKGGETQYF. CDR3 nucleotide sequence: TGTGCCAGCACCAGGAAAGGGGGAGAGACCCAGTACTTC.

This clonotype ranks as medium-sized. The chain is built from TRBV5-1 and TRBJ2-1; D unresolved. This CDR3 spans 18 amino acids. CDR1 and CDR2 from the germline V gene are SGHRS and YFSETQ. The ends were cut back, 2 bases at V and 4 bases at J, with 22 bases in the middle. The CDR3: CASSFSSERPGHYNEQFF. The CDR3 nucleotides read TGCGCCAGCAGCTTTTCGTCCGAGCGACCGGGCCATTACAATGAGCAGTTCTTC.

This clonotype is medium-sized by share. This rearrangement joins TRBV12-3 or TRBV12-4 to TRBJ1-5, with 8 bases matching TRBD1. J gave up 2 bases and V 4 bases, and 13 bases lay outside the gene matches. The CDR3 has 18 residues. CDR3 nucleotides: TGTGCCAGCAGTTCGGACAGGGTGGACCCTTGGCGCAATCAGCCCCAGCATTTT. This encodes CASSSDRVDPWRNQPQHF.

This clonotype appeared many times. This chain joins TRBV21-1 and TRBJ2-1. TRBV21-1 is a recognized pseudogene. The CDR3 consists of 14 residues. This CDR3 reads CASPNLGLYNEQFF. The DNA of the CDR3 is TGTGCCAGCCCTAATCTGGGCTTGTACAATGAGCAGTTCTTC.

This clonotype is deemed medium-sized. The rearrangement uses TRBV4-2 and TRBJ1-5, with D unclear. Germline V lookup: CDR1 LGHNA, CDR2 YNFKEQ. V gave up 1 base and J gave up 0 bases, with 10 bases separating them. The CDR3 is made up of 16 amino acids. The CDR3 sequence is CASSQGVGDSNQPQHF. CDR3 sequence (DNA): TGTGCCAGCAGCCAAGGGGTAGGTGATAGCAATCAGCCCCAGCATTTT.

This clonotype is categorized as medium-sized (0.01 to 0.1%). The chain carries TRBV29-1 and TRBJ2-7; D is perhaps TRBD1 (6 bases). V was clipped by 1 base and J by 6 bases, with 13 bases between them. The CDR3 length is 13 residues. Germline V gene lookup returns CDR1 SQVTM and CDR2 ANQGSEA. DNA for the CDR3: TGCAGCGTTGAAGGCCCGACAGGATCCGAGCAGTACTTC. It specifies CSVEGPTGSEQYF.

This clonotype qualifies as medium-sized. The gene calls are TRBV6-5 and TRBJ1-2; 9 bases fit TRBD1. CDR1 and CDR2 (germline): MNHEY, SVGAGI. The CDR3 loop spans 14 amino acids. V lost 2 bases and J lost 6; bases outside the gene matches: 4. This CDR3 reads CASSYADRGNGYTF. CDR3 DNA sequence: TGTGCCAGCAGTTACGCCGACAGGGGGAATGGCTACACCTTC.

This clonotype was observed at least ten times. The chain uses TRBV12-5 and TRBJ2-2; D gene uncertain. Trimming pared 0 bases from V and 8 bases from J, leaving 16 bases between. Per germline, CDR1 LGHNT and CDR2 FRNRAP. The CDR3 contains 16 residues. DNA for the CDR3: TGTGCTAGTGGTTTGGTAAAGTTCCAGACGGTAGGGGAGCTGTTTTTT. This sequence encodes CASGLVKFQTVGELFF.

By share of the sample, this clonotype is medium-sized. V is TRBV12-3 or TRBV12-4 and J is TRBJ2-7; TRBD1 matches 7 bases. V was clipped by 2 bases and J by 6 bases; unmatched bases: 10. The CDR3 totals 15 residues. CDR3 bases: TGTGCCAGCAGTTTATCCGGACAGGTGGGGGTCGAGCAGTACTTC. This codes for CASSLSGQVGVEQYF.

By share, this clonotype counts as medium-sized. The chain employs TRBV11-2 and TRBJ1-1; unclear D gene. Trimming cost V 5 bases and J 1 base, with 8 bases left between them. Germline CDR1 is SGHAT and CDR2 is FQNNGV. The CDR3 totals 13 residues. In nucleotides, the CDR3 is TGTGCCAGCAGCCCAAGACAGAACACTGAAGCTTTCTTT. The encoded protein is CASSPRQNTEAFF.

Sample share makes this clonotype medium-sized. The V and J genes are TRBV3-1 and TRBJ2-7; either TRBD1 or TRBD2 may supply D (5 bases each). V lost 8 bases and J lost 2, with 13 bases in between. The CDR3 sequence is 13 residues long. CDR1 LGHDT and CDR2 YNNKEL come from the germline V gene (reference sequence). CDR3 DNA sequence: TGTGCCAGCGGTGATCCGGGGCCCTACGAGCAGTACTTC. As protein: CASGDPGPYEQYF.

This clonotype is deemed medium-sized. The chain uses TRBV6-2 or TRBV6-3 and TRBJ2-7, with TRBD2 identical over 7 bases. This CDR3 has 15 residues. V was pared by 4 bases and J by 2 bases, with 8 bases of the junction left unmatched. CDR1 and CDR2 (germline): MNHEY, SVGEGT. The CDR3 DNA sequence: TGTGCCAGCAGTTCGTGGAGCGGGGCCACCTACGAGCAGTACTTC. Encoded protein: CASSSWSGATYEQYF.

In this sample, this clonotype is medium-sized. J is TRBJ1-1 and V is TRBV3-1; D possibly corresponds to TRBD1 (6 bases). The germline V and J ends were trimmed by 3 bases and 1 base, with 9 bases remaining between them. From germline, CDR1 is LGHDT and CDR2 YNNKEL (reference sequence). The CDR3 is 14 amino acids. CDR3 amino acids: CASSQGGPNTEAFF. In DNA, the CDR3 is TGTGCCAGCAGCCAGGGGGGGCCGAACACTGAAGCTTTCTTT.

The table lists this clonotype with many counts. The chain uses TRBV6-2 or TRBV6-3 and TRBJ2-2; the D gene is possibly TRBD1 (5 bases). CDR1 is MNHEY and CDR2 is SVGEGT in the germline V gene. This CDR3 has 12 residues. The V end lost 6 bases, the J end lost 6 bases, and 8 bases lay between the germline ends. CDR3 bases: TGTGCCAGCAGCTTAGGGGCCGGGGAGCTGTTTTTT. Residues: CASSLGAGELFF.

This clonotype is labeled as medium-sized. This chain uses TRBV20-1 with TRBJ2-2, with D unclear. CDR3 length: 12 amino acids. Trimming stripped 2 bases from V and 7 bases from J, with 8 bases between. From germline, CDR1 is DFQATT and CDR2 SNEGSKA (reference sequence). CDR3 amino acids: CSARWQDGELFF. Written as DNA, the CDR3 is TGCAGTGCTAGATGGCAAGACGGGGAGCTGTTTTTT.

In its sample, this clonotype ranks as medium-sized. The chain is built from TRBV4-2 and TRBJ1-5; D unresolved. The CDR3 runs to 16 residues. Trimming left V 0 bases short and J 0 bases short, with 9 bases between. Looked up from germline, CDR1 is LGHNA and CDR2 is YNFKEQ. This chain's CDR3 is CASSQDSSYSNQPQHF. The CDR3, as DNA: TGTGCCAGCAGCCAAGACTCAAGCTATAGCAATCAGCCCCAGCATTTT.

This clonotype was observed many times. This sequence joins TRBV18 and TRBJ2-2; D ambiguous. Per germline, CDR1 KGHSH and CDR2 LQKENI. Trimming pared 2 bases from V and 0 bases from J, leaving 4 bases between. CDR3 length equals 14 residues. This CDR3 reads CASSPDTNTGELFF. CDR3 nucleotide sequence: TGTGCCAGCTCACCAGATACGAACACCGGGGAGCTGTTTTTT.

Notes on this clonotype: The junction and the germline gene differ at one end; a read error may be behind it. This sequence joins TRBV6-6 and TRBJ2-7, with 11 bases that match TRBD2. The germline V gene encodes CDR1 MNHNY and CDR2 SVGAGI (reference sequence). This CDR3 contains 16 residues. As DNA, the CDR3 is TGTGTCAGCAGTCACTCCGGGACTAGCGGAGTCTACGAGCAGTACTTC. This translates into CVSSHSGTSGVYEQYF.

By share, this clonotype ranks as medium-sized. The chain is built from TRBV20-1 and TRBJ2-3; 9 nucleotides match TRBD2. The CDR3 covers 13 residues. V gave up 5 bases and J gave up 3 bases; unmatched junction bases: 3. The germline V gene encodes CDR1 DFQATT and CDR2 SNEGSKA (reference sequence). This CDR3 reads CSALAGATDTQYF. In DNA form, the CDR3 reads TGCAGTGCTTTAGCGGGAGCGACAGATACGCAGTATTTT.

By sample fraction, this clonotype is medium-sized. Here the CDR3 reads CASSPIGLSYGYTF. The CDR3 DNA follows: TGTGCCAGCAGTCCCATCGGGTTGAGCTATGGCTACACCTTC. The rearrangement joins TRBV12-3 or TRBV12-4 to TRBJ1-2; no reliable D call. The V end lost 5 bases, the J end lost 4 bases, and 14 bases lay between the germline ends. The CDR3 spans 14 residues.

In its sample, this clonotype is medium-sized. The V call is TRBV20-1, the J call TRBJ1-6, with TRBD1 identical over 11 bases. The CDR3 loop spans 14 amino acids. V lost 5 bases and J lost 8; bases outside the gene matches: 5. CDR1 and CDR2 from the germline V gene are DFQATT and SNEGSKA (reference sequence). CDR3 protein: CSAPGQGAYSPLHF. Here the CDR3 DNA reads TGCAGTGCTCCAGGACAGGGGGCTTATTCACCCCTCCACTTT.

This clonotype is judged medium-sized. This chain connects TRBV20-1 to TRBJ2-7; D is unclear. The CDR3 has 11 amino acids. Per germline, CDR1 DFQATT and CDR2 SNEGSKA (reference sequence). Trimming cost V 6 bases and J 1 base, with 7 bases left between them. Here the CDR3 DNA reads TGCAGTGCGTCTAGTTCCTACGAGCAGTACTTC. It encodes CSASSSYEQYF.

In its sample, this clonotype ranks as medium-sized. The chain joins TRBV20-1 to TRBJ1-1; TRBD1 is a possible D gene (5 bases). The V gene lost 6 bases and the J gene lost 3 bases, with 14 bases spanning the gap. The CDR3 totals 13 residues. The V gene's germline CDR1 is DFQATT and CDR2 SNEGSKA (reference sequence). The CDR3 nucleotides read TGCAGTGCAACACTAGGAGGGGACACTGAAGCTTTCTTT. Amino acids: CSATLGGDTEAFF.